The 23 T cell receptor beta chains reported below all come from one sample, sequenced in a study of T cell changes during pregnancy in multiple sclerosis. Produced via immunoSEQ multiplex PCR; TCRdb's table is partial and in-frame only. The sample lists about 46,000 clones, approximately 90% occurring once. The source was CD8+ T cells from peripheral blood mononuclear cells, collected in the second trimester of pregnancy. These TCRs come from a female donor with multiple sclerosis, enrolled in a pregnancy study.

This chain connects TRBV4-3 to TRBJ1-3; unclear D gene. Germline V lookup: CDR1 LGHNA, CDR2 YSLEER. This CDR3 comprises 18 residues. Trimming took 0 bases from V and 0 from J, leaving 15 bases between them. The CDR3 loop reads CASSQDLAQRVSGNTIYF. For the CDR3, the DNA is TGCGCCAGCAGCCAAGATTTAGCACAGCGGGTCTCTGGAAACACCATATATTTT.

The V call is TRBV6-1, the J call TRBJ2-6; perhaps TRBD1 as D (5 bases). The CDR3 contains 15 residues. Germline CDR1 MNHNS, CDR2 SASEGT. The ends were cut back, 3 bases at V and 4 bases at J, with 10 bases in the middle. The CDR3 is CASSEKGAGANVLTF. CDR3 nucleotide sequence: TGTGCCAGCAGTGAGAAAGGGGCCGGGGCCAACGTCCTGACTTTC.

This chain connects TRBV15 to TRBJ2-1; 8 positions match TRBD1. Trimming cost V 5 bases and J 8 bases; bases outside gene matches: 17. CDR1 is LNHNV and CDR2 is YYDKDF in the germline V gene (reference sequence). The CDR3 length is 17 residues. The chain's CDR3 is CATSLTPGQVGYDEQFF. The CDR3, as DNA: TGTGCCACCAGCCTCACACCGGGACAGGTCGGTTACGATGAGCAGTTCTTC.

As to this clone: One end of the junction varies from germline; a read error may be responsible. DNA for the CDR3: TGTACCAGCAGCCTCCCCTCGAACACTGAAGCTTTCTTT. Translation gives CTSSLPSNTEAFF. The chain carries TRBV4-2 and TRBJ1-1; D remains unclear. Germline CDR1 and CDR2: LGHNA and YNFKEQ. This CDR3 has 13 amino acids.

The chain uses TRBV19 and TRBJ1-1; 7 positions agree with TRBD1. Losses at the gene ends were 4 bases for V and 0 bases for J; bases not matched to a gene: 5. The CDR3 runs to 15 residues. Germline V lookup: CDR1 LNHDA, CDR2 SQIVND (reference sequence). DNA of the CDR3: TGTGCCAGTAGTACATCGGGACAGTTGAACACTGAAGCTTTCTTT. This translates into CASSTSGQLNTEAFF.

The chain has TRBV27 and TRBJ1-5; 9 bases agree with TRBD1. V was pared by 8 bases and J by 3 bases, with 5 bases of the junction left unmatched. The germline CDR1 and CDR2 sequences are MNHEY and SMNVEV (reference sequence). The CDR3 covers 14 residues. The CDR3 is CASGRQGDNQPQHF. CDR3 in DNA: TGTGCCAGCGGGCGACAGGGGGACAATCAGCCCCAGCATTTT.

CDR3 loop: CSARDGTVEYF. The CDR3 nucleotides read TGCAGTGCTAGGGACGGGACAGTAGAGTACTTC. The chain couples TRBV20-1 to TRBJ2-7, with 7 nucleotides matching TRBD1. CDR3 length: 11 amino acids. Germline V gene lookup returns CDR1 DFQATT and CDR2 SNEGSKA (reference sequence). After removal of 3 bases from V and 11 bases from J, the junction contained 7 bases not matched to a gene.

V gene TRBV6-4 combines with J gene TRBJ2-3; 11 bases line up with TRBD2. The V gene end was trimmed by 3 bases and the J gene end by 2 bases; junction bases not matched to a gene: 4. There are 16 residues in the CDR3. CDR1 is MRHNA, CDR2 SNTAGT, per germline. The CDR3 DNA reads TGTGCCAGCAGTGAATCTAGCGGGGGGCCCACAGATACGCAGTATTTT. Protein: CASSESSGGPTDTQYF.

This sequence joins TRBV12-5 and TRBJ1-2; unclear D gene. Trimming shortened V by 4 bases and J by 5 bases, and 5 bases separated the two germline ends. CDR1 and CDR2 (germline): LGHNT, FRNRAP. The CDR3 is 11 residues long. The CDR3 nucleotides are TGTGCTAGTGGTTCCTTTTATGGCTACACCTTC. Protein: CASGSFYGYTF. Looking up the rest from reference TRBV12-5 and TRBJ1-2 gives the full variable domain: DARVTQTPRHKVTEMGQEVTMRCQPILGHNTVFWYRQTMMQGLELLAYFRNRAPLDDSGMPKDRFSAEMPDATLATLKIQPSEPRDSAVYFCASGSFYGYTFGSGTRLTVV.

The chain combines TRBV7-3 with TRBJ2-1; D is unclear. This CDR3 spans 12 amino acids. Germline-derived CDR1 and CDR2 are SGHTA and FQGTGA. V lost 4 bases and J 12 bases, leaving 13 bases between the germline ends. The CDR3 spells CASSSPGGRQFF. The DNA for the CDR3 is TGTGCCAGCAGCTCCCCGGGTGGAAGGCAGTTCTTC.

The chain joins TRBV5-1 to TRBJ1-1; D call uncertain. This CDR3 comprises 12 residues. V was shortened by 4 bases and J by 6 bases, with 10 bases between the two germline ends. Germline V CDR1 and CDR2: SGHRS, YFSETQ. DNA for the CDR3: TGCGCCAGCAGCATCGACATGTCTGAAGCTTTCTTT. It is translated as CASSIDMSEAFF. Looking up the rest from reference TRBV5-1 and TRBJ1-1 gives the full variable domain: KAGVTQTPRYLIKTRGQQVTLSCSPISGHRSVSWYQQTPGQGLQFLFEYFSETQRNKGNFPGRFSGRQFSNSRSEMNVSTLELGDSALYLCASSIDMSEAFFGQGTRLTVV.

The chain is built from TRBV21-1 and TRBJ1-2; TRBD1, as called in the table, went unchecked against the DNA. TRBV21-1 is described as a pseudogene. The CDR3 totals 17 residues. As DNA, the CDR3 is TGTGCCAGCAGCAAAGAAGGGTCCGGACAGGGGAACTATGGCTACACCTTC. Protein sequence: CASSKEGSGQGNYGYTF.

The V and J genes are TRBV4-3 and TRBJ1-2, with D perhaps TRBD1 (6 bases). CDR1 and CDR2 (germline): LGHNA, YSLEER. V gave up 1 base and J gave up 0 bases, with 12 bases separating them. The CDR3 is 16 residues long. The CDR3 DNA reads TGCGCCAGCAGCCAAGCCCCGACAGGCGCTAACTATGGCTACACCTTC. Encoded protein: CASSQAPTGANYGYTF.

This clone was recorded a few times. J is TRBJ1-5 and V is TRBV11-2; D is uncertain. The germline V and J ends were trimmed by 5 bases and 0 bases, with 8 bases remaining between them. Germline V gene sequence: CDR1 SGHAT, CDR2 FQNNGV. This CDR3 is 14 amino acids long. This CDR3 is CASSPHYSNQPQHF. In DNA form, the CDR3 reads TGTGCCAGCAGCCCACACTATAGCAATCAGCCCCAGCATTTT.

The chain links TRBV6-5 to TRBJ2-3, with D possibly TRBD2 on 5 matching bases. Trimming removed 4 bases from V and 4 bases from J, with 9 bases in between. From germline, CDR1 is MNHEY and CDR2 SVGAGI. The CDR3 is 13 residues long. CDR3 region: CASSSTRADTQYF. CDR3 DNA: TGTGCCAGCAGTTCCACTAGAGCAGATACGCAGTATTTT.

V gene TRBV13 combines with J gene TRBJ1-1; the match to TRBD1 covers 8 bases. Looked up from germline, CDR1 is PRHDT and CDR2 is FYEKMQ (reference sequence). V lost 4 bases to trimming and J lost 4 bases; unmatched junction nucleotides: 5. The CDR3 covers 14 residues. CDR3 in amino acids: CASSSRTGRTEAFF. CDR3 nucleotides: TGTGCCAGCAGCTCACGGACAGGGCGCACTGAAGCTTTCTTT.

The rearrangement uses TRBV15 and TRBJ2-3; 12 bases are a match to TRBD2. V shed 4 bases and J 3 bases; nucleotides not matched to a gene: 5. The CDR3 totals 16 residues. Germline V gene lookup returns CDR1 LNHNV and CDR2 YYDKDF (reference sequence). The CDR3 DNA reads TGTGCCACCAGCACTCCTAGCGGGGGGGGGACAGATACGCAGTATTTT. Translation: CATSTPSGGGTDTQYF. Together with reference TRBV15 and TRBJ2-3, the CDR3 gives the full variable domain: DAMVIQNPRYQVTQFGKPVTLSCSQTLNHNVMYWYQQKSSQAPKLLFHYYDKDFNNEADTPDNFQSRRPNTSFCFLDIRSPGLGDTAMYLCATSTPSGGGTDTQYFGPGTRLTVL.

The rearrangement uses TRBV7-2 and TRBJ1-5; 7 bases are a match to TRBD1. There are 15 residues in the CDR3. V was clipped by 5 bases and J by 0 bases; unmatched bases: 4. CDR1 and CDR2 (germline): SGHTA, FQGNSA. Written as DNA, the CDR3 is TGTGCCAGCAGCCCGACAGGGATTAGCAATCAGCCCCAGCATTTT. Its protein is CASSPTGISNQPQHF.

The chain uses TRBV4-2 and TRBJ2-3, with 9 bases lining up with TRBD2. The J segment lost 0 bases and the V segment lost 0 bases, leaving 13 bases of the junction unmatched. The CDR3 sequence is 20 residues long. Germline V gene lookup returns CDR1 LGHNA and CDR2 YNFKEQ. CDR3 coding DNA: TGTGCCAGCAGCCAAGATATGTACTATAGCGGGGGCCTTAGCACAGATACGCAGTATTTT. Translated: CASSQDMYYSGGLSTDTQYF.

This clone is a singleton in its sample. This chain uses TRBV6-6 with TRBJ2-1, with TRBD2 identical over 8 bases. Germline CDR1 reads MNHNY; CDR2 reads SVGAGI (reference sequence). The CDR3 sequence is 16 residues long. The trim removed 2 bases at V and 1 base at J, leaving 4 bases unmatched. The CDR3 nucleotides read TGTGCCAGCAGTTACGCGCGGGGGGCTTCCTACAATGAGCAGTTCTTC. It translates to CASSYARGASYNEQFF.

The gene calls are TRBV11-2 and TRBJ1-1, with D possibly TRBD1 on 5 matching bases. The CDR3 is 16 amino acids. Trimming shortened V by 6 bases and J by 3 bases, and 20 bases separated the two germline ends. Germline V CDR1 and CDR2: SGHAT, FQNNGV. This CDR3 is CASRIWRGSRDTEAFF. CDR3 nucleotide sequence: TGTGCCAGCAGGATCTGGAGGGGCAGTCGGGACACTGAAGCTTTCTTT.

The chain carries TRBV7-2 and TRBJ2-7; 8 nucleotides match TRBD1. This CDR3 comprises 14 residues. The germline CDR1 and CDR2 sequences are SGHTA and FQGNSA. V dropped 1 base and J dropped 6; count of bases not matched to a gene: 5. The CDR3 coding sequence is TGTGCCAGCAGCTTAGTGTCAGGGGGCGCCGAGCAGTACTTC. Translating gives CASSLVSGGAEQYF.

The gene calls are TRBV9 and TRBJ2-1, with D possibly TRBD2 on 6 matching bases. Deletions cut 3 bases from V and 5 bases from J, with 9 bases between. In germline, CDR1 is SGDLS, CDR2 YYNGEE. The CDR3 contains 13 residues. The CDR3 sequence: CASSGGVNNEQFF. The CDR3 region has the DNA TGTGCCAGCAGCGGCGGGGTGAACAATGAGCAGTTCTTC.